This T cell receptor beta chain was profiled in a study of T-cell reconstitution after alpha-beta-depleted transplantation in children. Preparing the TCRbeta library involved the use of unique molecular identifiers. TCRdb itself ran the PCR reads through MiXCR, one entry per CDR3 protein. The table records approximately 110,000 distinct CDR3 sequences, more than 20% of them present only once. CDR1 MDHEN and CDR2 SYDVKM come from the germline V gene. V was clipped by 3 bases and J by 6 bases, with 12 bases between them. The length of the CDR3 is 14 residues. The chain recombines TRBV28 with TRBJ1-3; D possibly corresponds to TRBD1 (5 bases). The receptor was derived from a male patient between 2 and 9 years old who had a stem cell transplant for chronic granulomatous disease, so the T cells may come from the graft donor. The sequencing used PBMCs, mostly from graft donor cells, collected 180 days after TCRalphabeta/CD19-depleted stem cell transplant. For the CDR3, the DNA is TGTGCCAGCAGTTTGTTGGGGGAGGCAAACACCATATATTTT. This encodes CASSLLGEANTIYF.